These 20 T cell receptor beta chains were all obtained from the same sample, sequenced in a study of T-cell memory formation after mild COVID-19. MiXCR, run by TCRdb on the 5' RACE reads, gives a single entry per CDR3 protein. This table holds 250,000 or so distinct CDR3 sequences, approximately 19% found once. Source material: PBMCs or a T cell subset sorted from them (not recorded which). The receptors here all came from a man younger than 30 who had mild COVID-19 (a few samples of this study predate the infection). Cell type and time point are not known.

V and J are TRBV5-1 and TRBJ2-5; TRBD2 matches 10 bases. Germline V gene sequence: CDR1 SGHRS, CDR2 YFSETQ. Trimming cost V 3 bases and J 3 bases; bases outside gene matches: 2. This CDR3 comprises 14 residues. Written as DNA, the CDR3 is TGCGCCAGCAGCTGGGGGACTAGCGAAGAGACCCAGTACTTC. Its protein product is CASSWGTSEETQYF.

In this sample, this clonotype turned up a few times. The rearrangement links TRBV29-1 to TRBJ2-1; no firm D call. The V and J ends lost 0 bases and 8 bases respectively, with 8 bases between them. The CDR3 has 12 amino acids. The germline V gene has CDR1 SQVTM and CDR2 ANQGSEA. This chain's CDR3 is CSVEENGHEQFF. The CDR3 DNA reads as TGCAGCGTTGAAGAAAACGGCCATGAGCAGTTCTTC.

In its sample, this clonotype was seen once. CDR3 nucleotides: TGTGCCATCACCCAAACAGGGGTTGAGCAGTTCTTC. Its translation: CAITQTGVEQFF. The chain uses TRBV10-3 and TRBJ2-1; 7 bases align to TRBD1. Per germline, CDR1 ENHRY and CDR2 SYGVKD. This CDR3 is built from 12 residues. The trim removed 7 bases at V and 9 bases at J, leaving 6 bases unmatched.

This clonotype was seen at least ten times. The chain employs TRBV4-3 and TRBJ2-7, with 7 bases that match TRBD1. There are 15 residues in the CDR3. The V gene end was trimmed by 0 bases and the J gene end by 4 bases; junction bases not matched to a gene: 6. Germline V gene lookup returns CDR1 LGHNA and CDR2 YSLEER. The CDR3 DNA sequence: TGCGCCAGCAGCCAAGATAGACAGGGAGTTTACGAGCAGTACTTC. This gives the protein CASSQDRQGVYEQYF.

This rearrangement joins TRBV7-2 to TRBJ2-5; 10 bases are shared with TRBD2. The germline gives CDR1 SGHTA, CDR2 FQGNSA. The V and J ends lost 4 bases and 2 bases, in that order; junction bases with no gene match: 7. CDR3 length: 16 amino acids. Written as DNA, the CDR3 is TGTGCCAGCAGCTCGCCCCGGACTAGCGGTCAAGAGACCCAGTACTTC. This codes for CASSSPRTSGQETQYF.

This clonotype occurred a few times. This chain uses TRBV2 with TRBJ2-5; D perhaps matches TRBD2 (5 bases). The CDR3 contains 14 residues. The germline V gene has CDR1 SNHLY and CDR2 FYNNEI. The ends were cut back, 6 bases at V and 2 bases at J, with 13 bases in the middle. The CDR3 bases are TGTGCCAGCAGCCTCGAGGGCGGGCAAGAGACCCAGTACTTC. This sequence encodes CASSLEGGQETQYF.

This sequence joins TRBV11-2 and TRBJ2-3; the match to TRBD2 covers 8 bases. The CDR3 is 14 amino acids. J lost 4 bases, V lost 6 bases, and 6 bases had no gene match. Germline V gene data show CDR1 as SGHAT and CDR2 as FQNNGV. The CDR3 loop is CASRRGGVADTQYF. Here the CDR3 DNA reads TGTGCCAGCAGACGGGGGGGAGTGGCAGATACGCAGTATTTT.

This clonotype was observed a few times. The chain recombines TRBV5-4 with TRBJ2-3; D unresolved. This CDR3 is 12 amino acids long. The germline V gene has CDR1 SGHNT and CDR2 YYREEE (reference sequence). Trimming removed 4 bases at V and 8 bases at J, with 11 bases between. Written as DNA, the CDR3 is TGTGCCAGCAGCGACAAGTGGGGTACGCAGTATTTT. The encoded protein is CASSDKWGTQYF.

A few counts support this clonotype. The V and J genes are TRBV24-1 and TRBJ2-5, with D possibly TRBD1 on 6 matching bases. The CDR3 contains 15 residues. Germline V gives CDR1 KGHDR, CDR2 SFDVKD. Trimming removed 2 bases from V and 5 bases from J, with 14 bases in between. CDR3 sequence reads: CATSDSQDSKETQYF. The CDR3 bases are TGTGCCACCAGTGATTCTCAGGACAGTAAGGAGACCCAGTACTTC.

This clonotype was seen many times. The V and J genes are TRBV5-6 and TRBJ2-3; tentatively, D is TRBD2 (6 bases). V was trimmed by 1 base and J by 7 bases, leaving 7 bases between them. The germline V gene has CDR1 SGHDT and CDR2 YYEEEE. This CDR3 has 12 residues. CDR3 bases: TGTGCCAGCAGCTTGCGGGACTATACGCAGTATTTT. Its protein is CASSLRDYTQYF.

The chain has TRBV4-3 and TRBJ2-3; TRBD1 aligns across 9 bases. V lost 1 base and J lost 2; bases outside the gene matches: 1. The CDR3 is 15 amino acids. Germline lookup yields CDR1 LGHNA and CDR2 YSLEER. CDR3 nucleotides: TGCGCCAGCAGCCAAGGGACAGGGGCCACAGATACGCAGTATTTT. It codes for CASSQGTGATDTQYF.

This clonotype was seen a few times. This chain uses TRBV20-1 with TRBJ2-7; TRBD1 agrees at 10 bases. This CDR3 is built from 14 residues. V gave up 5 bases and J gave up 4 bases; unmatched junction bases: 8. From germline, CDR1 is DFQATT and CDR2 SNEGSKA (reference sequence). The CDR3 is CSAPRGTGVYEQYF. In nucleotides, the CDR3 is TGCAGTGCTCCCCGGGGGACAGGGGTTTACGAGCAGTACTTC.

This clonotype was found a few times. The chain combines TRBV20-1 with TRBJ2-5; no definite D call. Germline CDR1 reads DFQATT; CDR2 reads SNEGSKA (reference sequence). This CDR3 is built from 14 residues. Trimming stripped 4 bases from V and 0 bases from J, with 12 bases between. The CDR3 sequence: CSAMSLGNQETQYF. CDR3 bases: TGCAGTGCTATGTCTCTAGGGAACCAAGAGACCCAGTACTTC.

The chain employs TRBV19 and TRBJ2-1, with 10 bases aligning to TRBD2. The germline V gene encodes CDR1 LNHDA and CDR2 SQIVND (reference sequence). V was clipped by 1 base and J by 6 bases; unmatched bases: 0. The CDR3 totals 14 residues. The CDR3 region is CASSIGLAGNEQFF. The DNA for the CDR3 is TGTGCCAGTAGTATAGGACTAGCGGGCAATGAGCAGTTCTTC. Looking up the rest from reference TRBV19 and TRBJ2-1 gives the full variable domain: DGGITQSPKYLFRKEGQNVTLSCEQNLNHDAMYWYRQDPGQGLRLIYYSQIVNDFQKGDIAEGYSVSREKKESFPLTVTSAQKNPTAFYLCASSIGLAGNEQFFGPGTRLTVL.

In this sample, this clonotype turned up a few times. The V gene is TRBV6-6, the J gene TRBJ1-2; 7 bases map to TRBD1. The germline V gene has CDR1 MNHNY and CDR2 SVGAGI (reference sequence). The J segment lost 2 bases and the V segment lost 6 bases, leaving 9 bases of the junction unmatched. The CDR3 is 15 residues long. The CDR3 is CASSPQGKRNYGYTF. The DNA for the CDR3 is TGTGCCAGCAGCCCACAGGGGAAGAGGAACTATGGCTACACCTTC.

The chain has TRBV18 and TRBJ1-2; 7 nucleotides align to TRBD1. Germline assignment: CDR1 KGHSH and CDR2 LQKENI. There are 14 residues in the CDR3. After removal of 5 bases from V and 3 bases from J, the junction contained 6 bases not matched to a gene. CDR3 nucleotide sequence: TGTGCCAGCTCAGCGGGACAGAAATACTATGGCTACACCTTC. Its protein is CASSAGQKYYGYTF.

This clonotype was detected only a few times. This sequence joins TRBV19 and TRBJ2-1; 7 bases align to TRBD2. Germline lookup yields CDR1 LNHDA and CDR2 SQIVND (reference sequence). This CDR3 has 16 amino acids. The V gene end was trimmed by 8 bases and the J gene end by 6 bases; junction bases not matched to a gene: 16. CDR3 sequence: CASAPRKTGGINEQFF. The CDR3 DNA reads TGTGCCAGTGCGCCCCGAAAGACGGGAGGAATCAATGAGCAGTTCTTC. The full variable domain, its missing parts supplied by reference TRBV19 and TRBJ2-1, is DGGITQSPKYLFRKEGQNVTLSCEQNLNHDAMYWYRQDPGQGLRLIYYSQIVNDFQKGDIAEGYSVSREKKESFPLTVTSAQKNPTAFYLCASAPRKTGGINEQFFGPGTRLTVL.

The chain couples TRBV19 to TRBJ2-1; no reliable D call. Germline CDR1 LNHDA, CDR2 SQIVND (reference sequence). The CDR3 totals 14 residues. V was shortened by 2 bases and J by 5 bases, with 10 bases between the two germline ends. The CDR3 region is CASSIFGFHNEQFF. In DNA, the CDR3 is TGTGCCAGTAGTATATTTGGGTTCCACAATGAGCAGTTCTTC.

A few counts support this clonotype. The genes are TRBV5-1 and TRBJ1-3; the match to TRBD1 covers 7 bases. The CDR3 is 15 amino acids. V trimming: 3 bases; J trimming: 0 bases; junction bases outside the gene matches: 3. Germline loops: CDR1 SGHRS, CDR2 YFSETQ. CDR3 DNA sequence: TGCGCCAGCAGCTCGGGGGACAGCTCTGGAAACACCATATATTTT. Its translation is CASSSGDSSGNTIYF.

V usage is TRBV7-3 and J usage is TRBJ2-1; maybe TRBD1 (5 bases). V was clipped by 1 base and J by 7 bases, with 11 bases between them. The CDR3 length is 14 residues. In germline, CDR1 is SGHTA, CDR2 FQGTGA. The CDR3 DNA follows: TGTGCCAGCAGCTTAAGTGGGGCGCAAAATGAGCAGTTCTTC. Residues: CASSLSGAQNEQFF.